A few counts support the clone carrying this T cell receptor beta chain. Its antigen is unidentified. The sample carries other DNA sequences with the same CDR3. Primers: 60 Vbeta forward and 13 Jbeta reverse. This table comes from immunoSEQ multiplex PCR, and its TCRdb copy is limited to in-frame clones, with some not included. In the table there are 110,000 to 150,000 clones, 75% to 85% of which are singletons. Trimming took off 1 base at V and 0 bases at J, with 4 bases between the two ends. The germline CDR1 and CDR2 sequences are GTSNPN and SVGIG (reference sequence). The CDR3 spans 13 residues. The source of the sample is a study of cytomegalovirus exposure and HLA in healthy donors. Notes on the study in general: TCR sequences were mostly rare, though some public TCRs occurred in many donors.

The sequenced material came from PBMCs. The genes are TRBV30 and TRBJ1-3, with D hard to call. This TCR derives from a man aged 40-49 years in good health and CMV-seronegative. CDR3 region: CAWSAGSGNTIYF. As DNA, the CDR3 is TGTGCCTGGAGTGCAGGCTCTGGAAACACCATATATTTT.